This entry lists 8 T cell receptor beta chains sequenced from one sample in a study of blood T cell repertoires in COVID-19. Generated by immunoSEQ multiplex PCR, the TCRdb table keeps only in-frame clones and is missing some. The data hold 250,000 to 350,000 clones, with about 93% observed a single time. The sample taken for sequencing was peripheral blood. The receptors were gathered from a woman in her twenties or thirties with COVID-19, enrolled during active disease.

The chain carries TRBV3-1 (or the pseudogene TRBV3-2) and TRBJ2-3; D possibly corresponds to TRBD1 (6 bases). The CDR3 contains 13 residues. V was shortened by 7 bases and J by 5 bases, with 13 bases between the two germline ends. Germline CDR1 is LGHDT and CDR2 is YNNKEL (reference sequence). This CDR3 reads CASKQGFQDTQYF. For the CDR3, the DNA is TGTGCCAGCAAACAGGGATTCCAAGATACGCAGTATTTT.

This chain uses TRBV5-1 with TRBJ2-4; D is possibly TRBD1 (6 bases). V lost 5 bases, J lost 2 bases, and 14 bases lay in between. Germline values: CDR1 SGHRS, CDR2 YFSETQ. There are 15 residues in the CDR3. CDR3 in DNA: TGCGCCAGCAGTCCCGCGGACAGTACCAAAAACATTCAGTACTTC. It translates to CASSPADSTKNIQYF.

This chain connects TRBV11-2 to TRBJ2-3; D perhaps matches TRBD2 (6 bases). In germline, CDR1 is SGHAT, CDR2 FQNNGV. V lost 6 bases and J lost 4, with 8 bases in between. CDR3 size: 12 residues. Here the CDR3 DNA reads TGTGCCAGCAGTACTAGCCCAGATACGCAGTATTTT. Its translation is CASSTSPDTQYF. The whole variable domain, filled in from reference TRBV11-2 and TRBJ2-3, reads EAGVAQSPRYKIIEKRQSVAFWCNPISGHATLYWYQQILGQGPKLLIQFQNNGVVDDSQLPKDRFSAERLKGVDSTLKIQPAKLEDSAVYLCASSTSPDTQYFGPGTRLTVL.

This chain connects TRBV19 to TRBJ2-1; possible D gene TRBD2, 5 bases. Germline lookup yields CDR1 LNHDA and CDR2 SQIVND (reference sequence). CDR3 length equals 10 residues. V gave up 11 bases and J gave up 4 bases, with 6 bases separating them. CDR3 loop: CASGYNEQFF. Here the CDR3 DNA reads TGTGCCTCGGGATACAATGAGCAGTTCTTC.

The chain's CDR3 is CASSLLGSSEKLFF. CDR3 coding DNA: TGTGCCAGCAGCTTATTGGGGAGCAGTGAAAAACTGTTTTTT. V gene TRBV7-9 combines with J gene TRBJ1-4; D gene uncertain. Looked up from germline, CDR1 is SEHNR and CDR2 is FQNEAQ (reference sequence). V lost 2 bases to trimming and J lost 7 bases, with 11 bases between them. The CDR3 covers 14 residues.

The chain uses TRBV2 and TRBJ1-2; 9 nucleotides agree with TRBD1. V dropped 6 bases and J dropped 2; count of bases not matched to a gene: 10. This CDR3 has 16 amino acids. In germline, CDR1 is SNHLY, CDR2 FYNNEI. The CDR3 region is CASSLFPGTGNYGYTF. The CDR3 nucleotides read TGTGCCAGCAGCTTATTCCCAGGGACAGGGAACTATGGCTACACCTTC.

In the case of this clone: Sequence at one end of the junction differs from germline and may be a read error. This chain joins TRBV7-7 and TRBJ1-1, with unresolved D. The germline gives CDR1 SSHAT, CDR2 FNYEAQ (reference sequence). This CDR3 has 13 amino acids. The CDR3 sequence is CASSPTVNTEAFF. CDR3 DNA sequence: TGTGCTAGCAGCCCTACAGTTAACACTGAAGCTTTCTTT.

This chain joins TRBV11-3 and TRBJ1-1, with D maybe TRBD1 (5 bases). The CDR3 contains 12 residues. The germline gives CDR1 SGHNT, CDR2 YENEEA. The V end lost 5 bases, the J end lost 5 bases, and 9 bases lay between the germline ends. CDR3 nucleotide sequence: TGTGCCAGCAGCCTTCGGGGGACTGAAGCTTTCTTT. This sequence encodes CASSLRGTEAFF.